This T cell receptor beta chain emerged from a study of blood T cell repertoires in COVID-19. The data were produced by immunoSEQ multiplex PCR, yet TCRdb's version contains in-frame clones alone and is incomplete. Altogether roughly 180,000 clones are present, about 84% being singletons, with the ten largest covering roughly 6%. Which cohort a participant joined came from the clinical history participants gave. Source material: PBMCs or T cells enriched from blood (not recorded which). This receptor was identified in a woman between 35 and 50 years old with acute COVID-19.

The CDR3: CASSLDSNYGYTF. CDR3 in DNA: TGTGCCAGCAGCCTGGACAGTAACTATGGCTACACCTTC. The V call is TRBV28, the J call TRBJ1-2, with D maybe TRBD1 (6 bases). CDR1 and CDR2 from the germline V gene are MDHEN and SYDVKM. V was trimmed by 6 bases and J by 1 base, leaving 9 bases between them. The CDR3 is 13 amino acids.